This TCR beta chain was observed in a study of T cells in Graves' hyperthyroidism and ophthalmopathy. Study outcomes and limitations: Ophthalmopathy was identified by the model a median 6.5 months ahead of onset.

Details on this clonotype: No antigen is known for it.

The CDR3 is 14 amino acids. The germline V gene encodes CDR1 MNHNS and CDR2 SASEGT. V lost 6 bases to trimming and J lost 6 bases, with 17 bases between them. Authors of the study amplified TCR beta CDR3 regions from RNA transcripts. During a first-round RT-PCR of the TCR CDR3, the HTBI primer set was used. TCRdb ran MiXCR on the multiplex PCR reads and lists one entry per CDR3 protein. The sample has hundreds of thousands of distinct CDR3 sequences, approximately 15% seen once. This chain links TRBV6-1 with TRBJ1-1; no definite D call. The source material was blood. The TCR sequence derives from a woman under 40 with Graves' hyperthyroidism that later progressed to Graves' ophthalmopathy. The CDR3 loop is CASSTSLGDAEAFF. CDR3 nucleotides: TGTGCCAGCAGCACCAGTCTGGGCGATGCTGAAGCTTTCTTT.